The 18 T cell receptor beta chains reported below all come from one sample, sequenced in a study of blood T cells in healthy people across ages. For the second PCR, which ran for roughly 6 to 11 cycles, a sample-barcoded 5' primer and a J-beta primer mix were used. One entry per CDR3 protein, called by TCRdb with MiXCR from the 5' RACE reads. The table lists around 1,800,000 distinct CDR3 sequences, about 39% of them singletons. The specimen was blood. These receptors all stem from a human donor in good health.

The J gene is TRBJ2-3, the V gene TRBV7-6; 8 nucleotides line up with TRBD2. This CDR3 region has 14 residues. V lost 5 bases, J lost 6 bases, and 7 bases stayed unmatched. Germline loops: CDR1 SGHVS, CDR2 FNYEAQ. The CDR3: CASSRRTSRDTQYF. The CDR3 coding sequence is TGTGCCAGCAGCCGGAGGACTAGCCGGGATACGCAGTATTTT. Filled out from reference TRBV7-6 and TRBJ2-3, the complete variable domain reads GAGVSQSPRYKVTKRGQDVALRCDPISGHVSLYWYRQALGQGPEFLTYFNYEAQQDKSGLPNDRFSAERPEGSISTLTIQRTEQRDSAMYRCASSRRTSRDTQYFGPGTRLTVL.

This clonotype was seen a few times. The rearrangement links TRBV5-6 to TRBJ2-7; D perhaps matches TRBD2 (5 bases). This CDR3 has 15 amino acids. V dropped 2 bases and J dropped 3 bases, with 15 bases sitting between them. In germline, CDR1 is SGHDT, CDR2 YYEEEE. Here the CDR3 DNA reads TGTGCCAGCAGCTTCGGCGGGTCTGCGGGCTACGAGCAGTACTTC. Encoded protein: CASSFGGSAGYEQYF.

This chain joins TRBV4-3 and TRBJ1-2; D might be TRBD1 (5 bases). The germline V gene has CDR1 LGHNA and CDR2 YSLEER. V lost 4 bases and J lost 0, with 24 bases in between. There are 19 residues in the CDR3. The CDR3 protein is CASSPGLGTEEWANYGYTF. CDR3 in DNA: TGCGCCAGCAGCCCCGGGTTGGGGACGGAGGAATGGGCTAACTATGGCTACACCTTC.

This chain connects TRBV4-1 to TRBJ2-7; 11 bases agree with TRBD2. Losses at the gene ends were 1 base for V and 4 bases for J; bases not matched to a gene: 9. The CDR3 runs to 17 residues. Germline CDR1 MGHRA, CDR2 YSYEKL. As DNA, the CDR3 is TGCGCCAGCAGCCAAGTGGTAGCGCCTAGCGGGGGGTACGAGCAGTACTTC. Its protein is CASSQVVAPSGGYEQYF.

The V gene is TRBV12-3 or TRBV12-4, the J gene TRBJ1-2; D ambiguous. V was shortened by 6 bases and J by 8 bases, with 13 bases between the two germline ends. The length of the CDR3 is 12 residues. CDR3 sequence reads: CASSPVERGYTF. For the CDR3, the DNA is TGTGCCAGCAGCCCCGTAGAACGAGGCTACACCTTC.

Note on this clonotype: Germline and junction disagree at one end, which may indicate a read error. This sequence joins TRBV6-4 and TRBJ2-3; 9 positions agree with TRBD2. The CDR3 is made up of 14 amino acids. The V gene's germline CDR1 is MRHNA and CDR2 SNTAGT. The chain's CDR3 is CVSSDAGGPGTQYF. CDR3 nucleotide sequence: TGTGTCAGCAGTGACGCGGGGGGGCCAGGTACGCAGTATTTT.

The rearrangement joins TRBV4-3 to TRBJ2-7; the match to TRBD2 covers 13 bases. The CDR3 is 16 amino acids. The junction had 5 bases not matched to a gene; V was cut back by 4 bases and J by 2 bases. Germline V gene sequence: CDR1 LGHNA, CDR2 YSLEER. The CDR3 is CASSPGLAGVTYEQYF. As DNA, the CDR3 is TGCGCCAGCAGCCCCGGACTAGCGGGGGTGACCTACGAGCAGTACTTC.

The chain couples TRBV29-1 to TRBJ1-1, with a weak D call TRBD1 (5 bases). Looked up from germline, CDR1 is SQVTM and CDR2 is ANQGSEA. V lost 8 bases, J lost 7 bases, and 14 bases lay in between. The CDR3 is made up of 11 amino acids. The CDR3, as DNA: TGCAGCCCACAGGCAGGGATTGAAGCTTTCTTT. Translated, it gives CSPQAGIEAFF.

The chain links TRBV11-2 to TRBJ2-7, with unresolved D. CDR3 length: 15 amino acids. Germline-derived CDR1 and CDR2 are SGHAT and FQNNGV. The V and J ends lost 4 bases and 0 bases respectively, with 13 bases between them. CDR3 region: CASSYDRFPSYEQYF. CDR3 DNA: TGTGCCAGCAGCTATGACCGATTCCCCTCCTACGAGCAGTACTTC.

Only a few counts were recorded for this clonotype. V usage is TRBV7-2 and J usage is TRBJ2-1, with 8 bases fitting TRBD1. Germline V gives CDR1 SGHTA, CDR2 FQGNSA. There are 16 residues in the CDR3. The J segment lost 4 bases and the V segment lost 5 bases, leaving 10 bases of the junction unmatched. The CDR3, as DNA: TGTGCCAGCAGCCCGTCCCGGGACAGGAGATACAATGAGCAGTTCTTC. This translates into CASSPSRDRRYNEQFF.

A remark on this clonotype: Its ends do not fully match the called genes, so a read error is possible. The CDR3 DNA reads as TGTGCCAGCAGTTATAGACAACAGCCCCGCGGGGATGAGCAGGACTTC. This translates into CASSYRQQPRGDEQDF. V and J are TRBV6-2 or TRBV6-3 and TRBJ2-5, with a possible D match to TRBD2 (6 bases). Germline-derived CDR1 and CDR2 are MNHEY and SVGEGT. The CDR3 has 16 amino acids.

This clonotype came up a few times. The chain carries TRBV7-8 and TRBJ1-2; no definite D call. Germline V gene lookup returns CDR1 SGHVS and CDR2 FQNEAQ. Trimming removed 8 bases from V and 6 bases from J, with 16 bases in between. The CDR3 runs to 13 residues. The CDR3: CASAPRGSHGYTF. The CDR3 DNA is TGTGCCAGCGCACCTCGAGGAAGCCATGGCTACACCTTC.

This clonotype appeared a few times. CDR3 bases: TGTGCCAGCAGCTATCCGGACGGACGGAATGAGCAGTTCTTC. Amino acids: CASSYPDGRNEQFF. The chain carries TRBV7-2 and TRBJ2-1; D unresolved. The CDR3 contains 14 residues. Germline CDR1 and CDR2: SGHTA and FQGNSA. V was cut by 4 bases and J by 7 bases, with 14 bases left in between. The variable domain in full, completed from reference TRBV7-2 and TRBJ2-1, reads GAGVSQSPSNKVTEKGKDVELRCDPISGHTALYWYRQSLGQGLEFLIYFQGNSAPDKSGLPSDRFSAERTGGSVSTLTIQRTQQEDSAVYLCASSYPDGRNEQFFGPGTRLTVL.

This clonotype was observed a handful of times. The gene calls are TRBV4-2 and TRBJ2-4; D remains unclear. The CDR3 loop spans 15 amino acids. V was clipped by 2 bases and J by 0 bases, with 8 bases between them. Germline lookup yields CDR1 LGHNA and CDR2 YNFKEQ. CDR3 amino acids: CASSQLSVAKNIQYF. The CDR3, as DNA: TGTGCCAGCAGCCAATTGTCTGTAGCCAAAAACATTCAGTACTTC.

CDR3 nucleotide sequence: TGTGCCAGCAGCTTACCCGGGAATTGGGATACGCAGTATTTT. This encodes CASSLPGNWDTQYF. The chain carries TRBV7-2 and TRBJ2-3; the D gene is possibly TRBD2 (5 bases). This CDR3 comprises 14 residues. Germline values: CDR1 SGHTA, CDR2 FQGNSA. Trimming stripped 2 bases from V and 6 bases from J, with 12 bases between. The variable domain in full, with the rest retrieved from reference TRBV7-2 and TRBJ2-3, is GAGVSQSPSNKVTEKGKDVELRCDPISGHTALYWYRQSLGQGLEFLIYFQGNSAPDKSGLPSDRFSAERTGGSVSTLTIQRTQQEDSAVYLCASSLPGNWDTQYFGPGTRLTVL.

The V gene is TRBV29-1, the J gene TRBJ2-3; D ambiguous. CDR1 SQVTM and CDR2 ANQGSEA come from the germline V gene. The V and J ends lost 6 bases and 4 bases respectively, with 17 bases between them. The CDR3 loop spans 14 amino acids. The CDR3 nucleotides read TGCAGCGTCCCTGTTCCTTCGGTTTCAGATACGCAGTATTTT. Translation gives CSVPVPSVSDTQYF.

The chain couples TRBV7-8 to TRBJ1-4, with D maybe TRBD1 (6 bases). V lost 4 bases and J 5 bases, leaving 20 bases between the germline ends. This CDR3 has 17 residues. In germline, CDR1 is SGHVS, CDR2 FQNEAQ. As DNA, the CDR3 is TGTGCCAGCAGCTGGGGGGCTTTGGGAGGTGGAAATGAAAAACTGTTTTTT. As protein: CASSWGALGGGNEKLFF.

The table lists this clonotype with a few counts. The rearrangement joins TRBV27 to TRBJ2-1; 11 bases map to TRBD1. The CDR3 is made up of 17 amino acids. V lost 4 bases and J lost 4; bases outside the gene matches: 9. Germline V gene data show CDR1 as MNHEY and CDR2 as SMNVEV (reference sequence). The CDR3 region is CASSSNPGQGVYNEQFF. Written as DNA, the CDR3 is TGTGCCAGCAGTTCGAATCCGGGACAGGGGGTGTACAATGAGCAGTTCTTC.